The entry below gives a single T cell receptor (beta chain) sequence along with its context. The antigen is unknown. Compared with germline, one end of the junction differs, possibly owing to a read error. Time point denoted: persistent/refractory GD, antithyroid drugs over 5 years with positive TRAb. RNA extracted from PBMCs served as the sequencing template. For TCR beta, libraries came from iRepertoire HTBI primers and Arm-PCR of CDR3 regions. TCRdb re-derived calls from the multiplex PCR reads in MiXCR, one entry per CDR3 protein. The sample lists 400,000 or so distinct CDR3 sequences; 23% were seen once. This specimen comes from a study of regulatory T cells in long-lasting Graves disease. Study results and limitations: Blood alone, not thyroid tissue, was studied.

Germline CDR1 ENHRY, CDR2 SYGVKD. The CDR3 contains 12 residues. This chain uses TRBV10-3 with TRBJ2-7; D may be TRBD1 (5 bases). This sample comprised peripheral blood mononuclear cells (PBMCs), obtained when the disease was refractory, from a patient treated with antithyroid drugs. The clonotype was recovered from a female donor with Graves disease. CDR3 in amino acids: CTISSGYYEQYF. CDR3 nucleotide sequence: TGTACCATCAGTTCAGGGTACTACGAGCAGTACTTC.